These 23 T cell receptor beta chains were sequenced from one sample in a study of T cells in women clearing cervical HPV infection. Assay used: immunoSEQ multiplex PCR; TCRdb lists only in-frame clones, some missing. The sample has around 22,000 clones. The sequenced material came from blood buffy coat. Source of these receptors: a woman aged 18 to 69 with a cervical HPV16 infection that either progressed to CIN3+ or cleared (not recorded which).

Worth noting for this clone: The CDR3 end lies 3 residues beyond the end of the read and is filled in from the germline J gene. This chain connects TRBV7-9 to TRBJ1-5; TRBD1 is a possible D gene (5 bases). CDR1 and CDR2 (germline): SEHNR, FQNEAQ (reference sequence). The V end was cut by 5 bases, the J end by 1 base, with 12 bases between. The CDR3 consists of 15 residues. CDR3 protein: CASSPGQISNQPQHF. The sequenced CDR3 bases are TGTGCCAGCAGCCCCGGACAAATAAGCAATCAGCCC.

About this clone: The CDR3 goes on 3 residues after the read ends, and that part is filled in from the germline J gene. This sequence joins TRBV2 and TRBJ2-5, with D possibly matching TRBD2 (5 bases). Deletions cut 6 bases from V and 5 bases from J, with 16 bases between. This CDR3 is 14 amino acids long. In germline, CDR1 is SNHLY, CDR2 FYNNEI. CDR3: CASSQRRGGETQYF. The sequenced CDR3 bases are TGTGCCAGCAGCCAAAGACGGGGTGGGGAGACC.

The sequenced CDR3 bases are TGTGCCAGCAGAAGACTAGCGGGAGGGGAGACC. Translated, it gives CASRRLAGGET. The full CDR3 sequence reads CASRRLAGGETQYF. The rearrangement joins TRBV7-2 to TRBJ2-5, with 14 bases that match TRBD2. The read finishes 3 residues shy of the CDR3 end, and the germline J gene is used to complete it. V lost 6 bases to trimming and J lost 5 bases; unmatched junction nucleotides: 2. The CDR3 sequence is 14 residues long. In germline, CDR1 is SGHTA, CDR2 FQGNSA.

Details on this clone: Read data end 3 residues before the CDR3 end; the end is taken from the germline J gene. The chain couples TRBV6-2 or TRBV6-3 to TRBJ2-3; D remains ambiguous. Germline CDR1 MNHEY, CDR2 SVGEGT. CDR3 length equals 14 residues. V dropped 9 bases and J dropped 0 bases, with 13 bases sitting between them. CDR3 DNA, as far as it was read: TGTGCCAGTAAGCTAGTTATTAGCACAGATACG. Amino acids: CASKLVISTDT. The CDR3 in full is CASKLVISTDTQYF.

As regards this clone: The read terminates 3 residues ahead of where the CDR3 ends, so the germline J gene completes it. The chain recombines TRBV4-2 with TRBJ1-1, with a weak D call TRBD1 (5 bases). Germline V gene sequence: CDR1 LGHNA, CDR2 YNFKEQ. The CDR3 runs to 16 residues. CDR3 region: CASSQDELPRTSKAFF. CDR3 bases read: TGTGCCAGCAGCCAAGACGAATTACCGAGGACATCGAAG.

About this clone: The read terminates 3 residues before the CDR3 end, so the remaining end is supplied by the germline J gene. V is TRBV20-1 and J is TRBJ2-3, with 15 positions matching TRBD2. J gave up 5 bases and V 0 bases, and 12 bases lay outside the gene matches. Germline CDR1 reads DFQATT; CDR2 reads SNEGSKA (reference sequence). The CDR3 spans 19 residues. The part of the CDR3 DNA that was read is TGCAGTGCTAGAGATATAGCAGGACTAGCGGGAGGGGCGAAAGATACG. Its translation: CSARDIAGLAGGAKDT. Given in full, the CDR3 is CSARDIAGLAGGAKDTQYF.

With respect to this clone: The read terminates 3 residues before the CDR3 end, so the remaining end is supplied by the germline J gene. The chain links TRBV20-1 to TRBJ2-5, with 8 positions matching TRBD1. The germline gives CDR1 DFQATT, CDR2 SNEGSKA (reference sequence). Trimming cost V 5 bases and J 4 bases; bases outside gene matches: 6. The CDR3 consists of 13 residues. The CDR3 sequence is CSAEDRGVETQYF. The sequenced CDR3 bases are TGCAGTGCTGAAGACAGGGGTGTAGAGACC.

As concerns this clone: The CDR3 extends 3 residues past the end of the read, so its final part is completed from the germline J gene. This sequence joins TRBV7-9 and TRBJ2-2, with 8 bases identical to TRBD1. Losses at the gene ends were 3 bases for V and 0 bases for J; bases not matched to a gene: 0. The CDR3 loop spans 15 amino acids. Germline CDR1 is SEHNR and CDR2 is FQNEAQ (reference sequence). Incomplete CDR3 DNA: TGTGCCAGCAGCTTGGACAGGGCGAACACCGGGGAG. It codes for CASSLDRANTGE. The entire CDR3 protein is CASSLDRANTGELFF.

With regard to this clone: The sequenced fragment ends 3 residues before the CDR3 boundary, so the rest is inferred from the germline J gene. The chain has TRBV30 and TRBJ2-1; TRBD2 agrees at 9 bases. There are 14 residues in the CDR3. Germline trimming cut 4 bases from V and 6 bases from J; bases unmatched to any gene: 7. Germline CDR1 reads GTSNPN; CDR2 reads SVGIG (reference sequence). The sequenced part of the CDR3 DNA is TGTGCCTGGACCAGGGGACTAGCACCCAATGAG. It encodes CAWTRGLAPNE. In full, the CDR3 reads CAWTRGLAPNEQFF. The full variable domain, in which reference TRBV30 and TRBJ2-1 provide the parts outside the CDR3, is SQTIHQWPATLVQPVGSPLSLECTVEGTSNPNLYWYRQAAGRGLQLLFYSVGIGQISSEVPQNLSASRPQDRQFILSSKKLLLSDSGFYLCAWTRGLAPNEQFFGPGTRLTVL.

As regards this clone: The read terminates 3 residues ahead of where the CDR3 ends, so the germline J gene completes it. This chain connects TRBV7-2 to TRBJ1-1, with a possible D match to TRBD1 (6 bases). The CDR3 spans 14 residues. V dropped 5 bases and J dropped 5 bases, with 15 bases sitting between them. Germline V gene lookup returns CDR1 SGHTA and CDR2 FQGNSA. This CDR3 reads CASSPLGGGTEAFF. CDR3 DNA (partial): TGTGCCAGCAGCCCCCTGGGAGGGGGAACTGAA.

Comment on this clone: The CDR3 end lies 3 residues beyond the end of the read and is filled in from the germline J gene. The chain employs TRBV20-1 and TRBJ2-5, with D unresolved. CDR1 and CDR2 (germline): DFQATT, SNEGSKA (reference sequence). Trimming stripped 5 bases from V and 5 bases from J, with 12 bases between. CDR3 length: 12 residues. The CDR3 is CSALGSRETQYF. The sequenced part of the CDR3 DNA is TGCAGTGCTCTGGGTAGCCGGGAGACC.

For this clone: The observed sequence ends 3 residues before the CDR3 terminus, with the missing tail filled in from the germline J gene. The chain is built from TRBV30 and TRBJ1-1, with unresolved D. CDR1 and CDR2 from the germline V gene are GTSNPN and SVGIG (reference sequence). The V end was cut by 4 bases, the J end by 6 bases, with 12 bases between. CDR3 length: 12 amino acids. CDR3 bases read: TGTGCCTGGACAGGAAACTCAGCTGAA. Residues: CAWTGNSAE. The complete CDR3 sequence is CAWTGNSAEAFF.

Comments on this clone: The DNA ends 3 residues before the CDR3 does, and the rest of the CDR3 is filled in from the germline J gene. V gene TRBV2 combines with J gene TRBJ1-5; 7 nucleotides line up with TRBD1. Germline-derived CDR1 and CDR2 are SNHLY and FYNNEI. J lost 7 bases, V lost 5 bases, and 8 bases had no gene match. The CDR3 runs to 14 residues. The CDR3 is CASSTTGEKQPQHF. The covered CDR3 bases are TGTGCCAGCAGTACAACAGGGGAAAAACAGCCC.

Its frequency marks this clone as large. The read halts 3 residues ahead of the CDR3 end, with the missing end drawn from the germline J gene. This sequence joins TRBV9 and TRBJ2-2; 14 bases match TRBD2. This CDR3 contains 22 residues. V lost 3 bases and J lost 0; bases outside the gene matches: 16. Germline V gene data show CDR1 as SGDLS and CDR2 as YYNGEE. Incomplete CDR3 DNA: TGTGCCAGCAGCGGCACTACCTCGGGACTAGCGGGAGTGTGGGCGAACACCGGGGAG. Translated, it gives CASSGTTSGLAGVWANTGE. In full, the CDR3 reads CASSGTTSGLAGVWANTGELFF.

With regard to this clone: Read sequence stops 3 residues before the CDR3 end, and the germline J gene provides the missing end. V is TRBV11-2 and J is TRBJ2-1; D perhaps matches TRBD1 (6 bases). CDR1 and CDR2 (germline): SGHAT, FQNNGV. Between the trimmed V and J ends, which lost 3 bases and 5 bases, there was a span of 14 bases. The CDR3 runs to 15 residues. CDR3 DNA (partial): TGTGCCAGCAGCTTCAAAGGGGGAGCTAACAATGAG. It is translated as CASSFKGGANNE. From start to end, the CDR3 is CASSFKGGANNEQFF.

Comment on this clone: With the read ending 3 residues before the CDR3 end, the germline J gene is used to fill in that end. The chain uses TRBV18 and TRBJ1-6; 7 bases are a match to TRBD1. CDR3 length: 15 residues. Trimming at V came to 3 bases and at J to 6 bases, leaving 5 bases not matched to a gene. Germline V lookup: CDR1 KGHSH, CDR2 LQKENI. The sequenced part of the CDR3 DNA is TGTGCCAGCTCACCTCCGACAGGGCCTAATTCACCC. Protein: CASSPPTGPNSP. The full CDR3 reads CASSPPTGPNSPLHF.

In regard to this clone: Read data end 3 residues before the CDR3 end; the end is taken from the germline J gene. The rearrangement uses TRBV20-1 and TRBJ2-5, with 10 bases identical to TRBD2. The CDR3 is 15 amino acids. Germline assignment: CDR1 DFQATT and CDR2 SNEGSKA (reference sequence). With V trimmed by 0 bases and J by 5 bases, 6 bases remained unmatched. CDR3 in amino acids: CSAREPGLALETQYF. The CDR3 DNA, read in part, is TGCAGTGCTAGAGAGCCGGGACTAGCGCTGGAGACC.

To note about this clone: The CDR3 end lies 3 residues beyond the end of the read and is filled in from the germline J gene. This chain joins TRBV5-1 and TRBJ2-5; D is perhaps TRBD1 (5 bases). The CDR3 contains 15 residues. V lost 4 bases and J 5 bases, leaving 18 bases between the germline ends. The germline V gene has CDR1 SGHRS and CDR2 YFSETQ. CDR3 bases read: TGCGCCAGCAGCCCAAGGACAAACGACTGGGAGACC. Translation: CASSPRTNDWET. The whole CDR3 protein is CASSPRTNDWETQYF.

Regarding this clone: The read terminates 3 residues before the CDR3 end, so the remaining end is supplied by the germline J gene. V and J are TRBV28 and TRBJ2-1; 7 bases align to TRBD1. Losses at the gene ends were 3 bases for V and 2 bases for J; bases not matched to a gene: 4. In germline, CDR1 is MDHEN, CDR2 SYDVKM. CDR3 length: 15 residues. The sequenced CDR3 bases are TGTGCCAGCAGTTTGACAGGGATCACCTACAATGAG. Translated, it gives CASSLTGITYNE. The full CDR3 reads CASSLTGITYNEQFF.

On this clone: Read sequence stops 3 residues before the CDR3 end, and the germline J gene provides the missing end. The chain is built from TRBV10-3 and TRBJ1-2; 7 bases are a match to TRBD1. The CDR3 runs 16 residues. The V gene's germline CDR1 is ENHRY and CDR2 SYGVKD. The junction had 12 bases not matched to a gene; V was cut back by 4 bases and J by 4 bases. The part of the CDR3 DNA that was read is TGTGCCATCAGTGGTCAAGTAGGGACAGCTAGCTATGGC. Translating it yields CAISGQVGTASYG. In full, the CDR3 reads CAISGQVGTASYGYTF.

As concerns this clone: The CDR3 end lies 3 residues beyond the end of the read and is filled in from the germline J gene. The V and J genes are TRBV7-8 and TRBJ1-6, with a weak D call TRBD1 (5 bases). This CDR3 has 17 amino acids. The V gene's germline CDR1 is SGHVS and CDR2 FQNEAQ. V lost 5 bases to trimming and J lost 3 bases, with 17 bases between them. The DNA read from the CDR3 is TGTGCCAGCAGCCAAGAGGGCAGGGTTTACTATAATTCACCC. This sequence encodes CASSQEGRVYYNSP. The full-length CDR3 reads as CASSQEGRVYYNSPLHF. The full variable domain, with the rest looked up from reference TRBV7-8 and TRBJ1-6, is GAGVSQSPRYKVAKRGQDVALRCDPISGHVSLFWYQQALGQGPEFLTYFQNEAQLDKSGLPSDRFFAERPEGSVSTLKIQRTQQEDSAVYLCASSQEGRVYYNSPLHFGNGTRLTVT.

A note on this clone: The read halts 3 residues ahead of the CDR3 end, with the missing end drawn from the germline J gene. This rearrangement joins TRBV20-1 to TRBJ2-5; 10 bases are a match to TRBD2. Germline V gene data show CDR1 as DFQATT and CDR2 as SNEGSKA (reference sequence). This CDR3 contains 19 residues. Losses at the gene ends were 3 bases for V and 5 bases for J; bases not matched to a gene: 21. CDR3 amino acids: CSASLPPAAGGSNSETQYF. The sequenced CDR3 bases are TGCAGTGCTAGCCTCCCCCCGGCAGCGGGAGGGTCAAATTCGGAGACC.

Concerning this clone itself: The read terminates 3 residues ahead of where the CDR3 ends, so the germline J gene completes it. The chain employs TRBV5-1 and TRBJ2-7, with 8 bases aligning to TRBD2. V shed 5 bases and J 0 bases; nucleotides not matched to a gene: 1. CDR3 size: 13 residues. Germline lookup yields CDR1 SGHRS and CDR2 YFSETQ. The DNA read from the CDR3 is TGCGCCAGCAGAAGCGGGAGCTCCTACGAG. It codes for CASRSGSSYE. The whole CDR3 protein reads CASRSGSSYEQYF.